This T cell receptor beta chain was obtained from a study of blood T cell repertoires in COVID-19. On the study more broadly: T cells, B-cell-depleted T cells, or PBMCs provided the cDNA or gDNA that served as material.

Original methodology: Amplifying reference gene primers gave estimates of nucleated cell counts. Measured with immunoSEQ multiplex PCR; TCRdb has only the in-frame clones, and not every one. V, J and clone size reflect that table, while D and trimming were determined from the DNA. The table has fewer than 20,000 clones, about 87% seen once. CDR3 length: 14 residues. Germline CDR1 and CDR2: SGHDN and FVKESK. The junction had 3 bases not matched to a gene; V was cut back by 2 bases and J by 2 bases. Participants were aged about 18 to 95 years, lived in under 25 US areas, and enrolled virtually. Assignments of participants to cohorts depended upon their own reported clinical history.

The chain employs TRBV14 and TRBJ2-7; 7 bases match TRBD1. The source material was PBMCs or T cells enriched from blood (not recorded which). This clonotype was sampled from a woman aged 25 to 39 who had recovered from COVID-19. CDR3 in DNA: TGTGCCAGCAGCCAAAGGGGGCAGGCCTACGAGCAGTACTTC. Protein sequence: CASSQRGQAYEQYF.